This note documents a single T cell receptor beta chain sequence. What it binds is not known. The record originates from a study of T cell responses to AZD1222 COVID-19 vaccine. Measured with immunoSEQ multiplex PCR; TCRdb has only the in-frame clones, and not every one. The table lists approximately 92,000 clones, 70% to 90% of them singletons. Germline V gene data show CDR1 as SEHNR and CDR2 as FQNEAQ (reference sequence). The length of the CDR3 is 18 residues. Trimming took 0 bases from V and 2 from J, leaving 17 bases between them. The study, taken as a whole, reports: It was only 6 or 7 AZD1222 recipients who were seropositive at baseline. Repertoire collection took place solely once the T cell response had peaked. Donors in the cohort were predominantly white British and more often female, and clonal diversity was possibly underestimated.

The clonotype originates from an adult in good health. The chain joins TRBV7-9 to TRBJ1-5; TRBD1 might be the D (6 bases). Material: peripheral blood, obtained on day 0 of AZD1222 vaccination. The CDR3 coding sequence is TGTGCCAGCAGCTTAGCTCAACAGGGAACATTCGGCAATCAGCCCCAGCATTTT. Protein sequence: CASSLAQQGTFGNQPQHF.